Following are 29 T cell receptor beta chains from one sample sequenced in a study of blood T cell repertoires in COVID-19. The repertoire was sequenced with immunoSEQ multiplex PCR; TCRdb's copy has only in-frame clones and lacks some. The sample includes 470,000 or so clones, more than 85% of them seen just once. Sample: peripheral blood. The receptors originated from a woman younger than 45 with acute or convalescent COVID-19.

V and J are TRBV7-9 and TRBJ2-7; 9 bases line up with TRBD1. Germline CDR1 reads SEHNR; CDR2 reads FQNEAQ (reference sequence). This CDR3 is built from 14 residues. Losses at the gene ends were 7 bases for V and 2 bases for J; bases not matched to a gene: 6. CDR3 nucleotides: TGTGCCAGCAACCCGGGGACAGGGCCCTACGAGCAGTACTTC. Translation: CASNPGTGPYEQYF.

The rearrangement uses TRBV12-3 or TRBV12-4 and TRBJ2-7; D unclear. The V end lost 2 bases, the J end lost 1 base, and 3 bases lay between the germline ends. The CDR3 consists of 12 residues. CDR3 DNA: TGTGCCAGCAGTTTAACATCCTACGAGCAGTACTTC. Translated: CASSLTSYEQYF.

The rearrangement joins TRBV9 to TRBJ2-3; unclear D gene. The V end lost 0 bases, the J end lost 0 bases, and 8 bases lay between the germline ends. CDR1 SGDLS and CDR2 YYNGEE come from the germline V gene. The CDR3 loop spans 15 amino acids. The CDR3: CASSVEDTSTDTQYF. The CDR3 nucleotides read TGTGCCAGCAGCGTAGAAGACACAAGCACAGATACGCAGTATTTT.

The V gene is TRBV2, the J gene TRBJ2-1; 14 bases are a match to TRBD2. The CDR3 totals 14 residues. V was clipped by 6 bases and J by 9 bases; unmatched bases: 4. CDR1 SNHLY and CDR2 FYNNEI come from the germline V gene. CDR3 nucleotide sequence: TGTGCCAGCAGGGCCGGACTAGCGGGGGGTGAGCAGTTCTTC. It translates to CASRAGLAGGEQFF.

The V call is TRBV5-5, the J call TRBJ2-3, with 9 bases matching TRBD1. The germline gives CDR1 SGHKS, CDR2 YYEKEE (reference sequence). The CDR3 consists of 17 residues. Unmatched junction bases numbered 8, after V lost 3 bases and J lost 0 bases. The CDR3: CASSSIRGTGSTDTQYF. CDR3 nucleotide sequence: TGTGCCAGCAGCTCAATCCGAGGGACAGGGAGCACAGATACGCAGTATTTT.

DNA for the CDR3: TGTGCCAGCAGCCCGGACCCTGACAGGGGCGGGGAGCTGTTTTTT. It is translated as CASSPDPDRGGELFF. The V gene is TRBV6-5, the J gene TRBJ2-2; 8 nucleotides align to TRBD1. CDR1 MNHEY and CDR2 SVGAGI come from the germline V gene. This CDR3 region has 15 residues. V lost 6 bases and J lost 7; bases outside the gene matches: 10.

V and J are TRBV10-3 and TRBJ2-5, with a weak D call TRBD2 (6 bases). V was pared by 5 bases and J by 5 bases, with 9 bases between. Germline V gene sequence: CDR1 ENHRY, CDR2 SYGVKD. The CDR3 has 12 amino acids. The DNA of the CDR3 is TGTGCCATCAGTCCCAGCGGGGAGACCCAGTACTTC. It specifies CAISPSGETQYF.

The chain combines TRBV11-3 with TRBJ2-3; the match to TRBD2 covers 8 bases. Germline V gives CDR1 SGHNT, CDR2 YENEEA. The CDR3 covers 14 residues. V lost 5 bases and J lost 2; bases outside the gene matches: 3. The CDR3 protein is CASSKGLVTDTQYF. The CDR3 DNA is TGTGCCAGCAGCAAGGGACTAGTCACAGATACGCAGTATTTT.

The chain carries TRBV29-1 and TRBJ2-7; possible D gene TRBD1, 6 bases. The germline gives CDR1 SQVTM, CDR2 ANQGSEA. This CDR3 region has 15 residues. Trimming pared 1 base from V and 4 bases from J, leaving 17 bases between. The DNA of the CDR3 is TGCAGCGTTGAAGGTCAACCGGGACACCTGTACGAGCAGTACTTC. Translation gives CSVEGQPGHLYEQYF.

The chain joins TRBV12-5 to TRBJ2-3; D is ambiguous. Trimming stripped 1 base from V and 6 bases from J, with 8 bases between. Germline V lookup: CDR1 LGHNT, CDR2 FRNRAP. There are 13 residues in the CDR3. The DNA of the CDR3 is TGTGCTAGTGGTTTGGAGCAATACGATACGCAGTATTTT. Its protein is CASGLEQYDTQYF.

V is TRBV3-1 (or the pseudogene TRBV3-2) and J is TRBJ2-5; 15 bases map to TRBD2. The germline V gene has CDR1 LGHDT and CDR2 YNNKEL (reference sequence). CDR3 length: 17 amino acids. The V gene end was trimmed by 1 base and the J gene end by 5 bases; junction bases not matched to a gene: 5. CDR3 loop: CASSQGTSGGALETQYF. The DNA for the CDR3 is TGTGCCAGCAGCCAAGGGACTAGCGGGGGGGCCTTGGAGACCCAGTACTTC.

This sequence joins TRBV9 and TRBJ2-3; the D is unclear. Germline assignment: CDR1 SGDLS and CDR2 YYNGEE. Deletions cut 0 bases from V and 0 bases from J, with 8 bases between. CDR3 length: 15 residues. The CDR3 loop reads CASSVGVRSTDTQYF. The CDR3 nucleotides are TGTGCCAGCAGCGTAGGGGTCAGGAGCACAGATACGCAGTATTTT.

This clone was observed a single time. The genes are TRBV4-2 and TRBJ2-6; no firm D call. Trimming cost V 0 bases and J 0 bases, with 12 bases left between them. CDR1 and CDR2 from the germline V gene are LGHNA and YNFKEQ. This CDR3 region has 18 residues. CDR3 sequence reads: CASSQDPSPSSGANVLTF. Written as DNA, the CDR3 is TGTGCCAGCAGCCAAGATCCTTCCCCGAGCTCTGGGGCCAACGTCCTGACTTTC.

The rearrangement joins TRBV5-5 to TRBJ1-1; 9 bases fit TRBD1. Unmatched junction bases numbered 3, after V lost 0 bases and J lost 6 bases. The CDR3 is 14 residues long. Germline V gene data show CDR1 as SGHKS and CDR2 as YYEKEE (reference sequence). CDR3 coding DNA: TGTGCCAGCAGCTTGGCGGACAGGGGCCCTGAAGCTTTCTTT. Its translation is CASSLADRGPEAFF.

V and J are TRBV6-5 and TRBJ2-3; 8 nucleotides line up with TRBD2. The CDR3 is made up of 15 amino acids. With V trimmed by 3 bases and J by 0 bases, 2 bases remained unmatched. CDR1 and CDR2 from the germline V gene are MNHEY and SVGAGI. The CDR3 DNA is TGTGCCAGCAGTTATGTAGCGGGGAGCACAGATACGCAGTATTTT. Translation: CASSYVAGSTDTQYF.

The CDR3 here is CASSPLAGGLGEQFF. CDR3 DNA sequence: TGTGCCAGCAGCCCCCTAGCGGGCGGGTTGGGTGAGCAGTTCTTC. The chain recombines TRBV7-3 with TRBJ2-1; 8 nucleotides line up with TRBD2. Germline V gives CDR1 SGHTA, CDR2 FQGTGA. The CDR3 has 15 residues. With 5 bases clipped from V and 9 bases from J, the junction kept 12 bases outside the gene matches.

The rearrangement links TRBV4-2 to TRBJ2-7, with TRBD2 matching 8 bases. V lost 4 bases and J lost 3; bases outside the gene matches: 8. This CDR3 is built from 15 residues. The germline V gene has CDR1 LGHNA and CDR2 YNFKEQ. Written as DNA, the CDR3 is TGTGCCAGCAGCCCTTCCGGGACTAGGGGCTACGAGCAGTACTTC. The encoded protein is CASSPSGTRGYEQYF.

In its sample, this clone was seen a few times. The chain carries TRBV5-6 and TRBJ1-4; D is undetermined. V was shortened by 3 bases and J by 5 bases, with 14 bases between the two germline ends. The CDR3 has 15 residues. Germline V gene lookup returns CDR1 SGHDT and CDR2 YYEEEE. CDR3 in amino acids: CASSSPGTKNEKLFF. CDR3 bases: TGTGCCAGCAGCTCCCCGGGAACCAAAAATGAAAAACTGTTTTTT.

This clone has a single count. The chain couples TRBV14 to TRBJ2-2; 7 bases match TRBD1. CDR3 length equals 16 residues. CDR1 is SGHDN, CDR2 FVKESK, per germline. V was clipped by 4 bases and J by 0 bases; unmatched bases: 5. CDR3 DNA sequence: TGTGCCAGCAGCCTTGGGACAGTAGCGAACACCGGGGAGCTGTTTTTT. Translated: CASSLGTVANTGELFF.

V and J are TRBV2 and TRBJ2-2; the D gene is possibly TRBD1 (5 bases). Germline CDR1 and CDR2: SNHLY and FYNNEI. The CDR3 has 15 amino acids. V was clipped by 9 bases and J by 4 bases, with 18 bases between them. CDR3 sequence reads: CASGLDSLGTGELFF. DNA for the CDR3: TGTGCCAGTGGATTAGACAGCCTTGGCACCGGGGAGCTGTTTTTT. Combining the CDR3 with reference TRBV2 and TRBJ2-2 gives the whole variable domain EPEVTQTPSHQVTQMGQEVILRCVPISNHLYFYWYRQILGQKVEFLVSFYNNEISEKSEIFDDQFSVERPDGSNFTLKIRSTKLEDSAMYFCASGLDSLGTGELFFGEGSRLTVL.

This rearrangement joins TRBV7-8 to TRBJ1-2; possible D gene TRBD1, 5 bases. The ends were cut back, 1 base at V and 1 base at J, with 13 bases in the middle. The CDR3 spans 16 residues. CDR1 SGHVS and CDR2 FQNEAQ come from the germline V gene. The CDR3 DNA is TGTGCCAGCAGCTTAGTTGGGGGGGAGGATAACTATGGCTACACCTTC. Its protein is CASSLVGGEDNYGYTF.

The V call is TRBV10-3, the J call TRBJ2-3, with TRBD2 matching over 7 bases. The CDR3 runs 14 residues. CDR1 is ENHRY, CDR2 SYGVKD, per germline. V lost 5 bases to trimming and J lost 5 bases; unmatched junction nucleotides: 7. The CDR3 DNA is TGTGCCATCAGTCTCGGGACTACCAGAGATACGCAGTATTTT. The encoded protein is CAISLGTTRDTQYF.

Concerning this clone: Other DNA variants within this sample encode the same CDR3. The chain recombines TRBV30 with TRBJ2-2; possibly TRBD1 for D (5 bases). The CDR3 is made up of 14 amino acids. V lost 0 bases to trimming and J lost 4 bases, with 9 bases between them. Per germline, CDR1 GTSNPN and CDR2 SVGIG (reference sequence). The CDR3 bases are TGTGCCTGGAGTGTTAGGGGATCCACCGGGGAGCTGTTTTTT. Amino acid sequence: CAWSVRGSTGELFF.

The V call is TRBV7-8, the J call TRBJ1-3; D is possibly TRBD1 (5 bases). Germline loops: CDR1 SGHVS, CDR2 FQNEAQ. The V end was cut by 1 base, the J end by 0 bases, with 10 bases between. The CDR3 is 16 residues long. CDR3 region: CASSLDGAVSGNTIYF. CDR3 bases: TGTGCCAGCAGCTTAGATGGGGCGGTCTCTGGAAACACCATATATTTT.

This clone was seen a single time. The sample carries other DNA sequences with the same CDR3. J is TRBJ1-2 and V is TRBV12-3 or TRBV12-4, with a tentative D call TRBD1 (6 bases). The ends were cut back, 5 bases at V and 2 bases at J, with 9 bases in the middle. The CDR3 spans 13 residues. The CDR3 loop reads CASSRTANYGYTF. In DNA, the CDR3 is TGTGCCAGCAGTCGGACAGCAAACTATGGCTACACCTTC.

The genes are TRBV5-4 and TRBJ1-3; 12 bases line up with TRBD1. V lost 4 bases and J lost 2; bases outside the gene matches: 16. This CDR3 region has 20 residues. The germline V gene has CDR1 SGHNT and CDR2 YYREEE (reference sequence). The CDR3 spells CASSIDPGTGGSGTGNTIYF. In DNA form, the CDR3 reads TGTGCCAGCAGCATAGACCCCGGGACAGGGGGCTCTGGTACTGGAAACACCATATATTTT.

This clone appeared a single time. In DNA, the CDR3 is TGTGCCAGCAGTGGACGCGGGCCAAAGGGGAACACTGAAGCTTTCTTT. Residues: CASSGRGPKGNTEAFF. The chain carries TRBV2 and TRBJ1-1; D is ambiguous. V was clipped by 4 bases and J by 1 base, with 16 bases between them. CDR1 is SNHLY and CDR2 is FYNNEI in the germline V gene. The CDR3 spans 16 residues. Based on the CDR3 plus reference TRBV2 and TRBJ1-1, the full variable domain is EPEVTQTPSHQVTQMGQEVILRCVPISNHLYFYWYRQILGQKVEFLVSFYNNEISEKSEIFDDQFSVERPDGSNFTLKIRSTKLEDSAMYFCASSGRGPKGNTEAFFGQGTRLTVV.

The chain combines TRBV11-1 with TRBJ1-2, with 7 bases matching TRBD1. In germline, CDR1 is SGHAT, CDR2 FQDESV (reference sequence). V lost 4 bases, J lost 2 bases, and 7 bases stayed unmatched. The CDR3 covers 15 residues. The CDR3, as DNA: TGTGCCAGCAGCTACAGGGGCCTAGGAAACTATGGCTACACCTTC. Its translation: CASSYRGLGNYGYTF. Filled out from reference TRBV11-1 and TRBJ1-2, the complete variable domain reads EAEVAQSPRYKITEKSQAVAFWCDPISGHATLYWYRQILGQGPELLVQFQDESVVDDSQLPKDRFSAERLKGVDSTLKIQPAELGDSAMYLCASSYRGLGNYGYTFGSGTRLTVV.

This clone was seen only a few times. V is TRBV30 and J is TRBJ2-2, with 13 bases aligning to TRBD2. V lost 3 bases and J lost 7; bases outside the gene matches: 2. Germline-derived CDR1 and CDR2 are GTSNPN and SVGIG (reference sequence). CDR3 length: 14 amino acids. The CDR3, as DNA: TGTGCCTGGAGACTAGCGGGGGGGAGCGGGGAGCTGTTTTTT. Translated: CAWRLAGGSGELFF. Drawing the rest from reference TRBV30 and TRBJ2-2, the complete variable domain is SQTIHQWPATLVQPVGSPLSLECTVEGTSNPNLYWYRQAAGRGLQLLFYSVGIGQISSEVPQNLSASRPQDRQFILSSKKLLLSDSGFYLCAWRLAGGSGELFFGEGSRLTVL.